These 12 T cell receptor beta chains came from one sample sequenced in a study of CD8 T cells in ankylosing spondylitis. TCRdb called the 5' RACE reads again in MiXCR, with one record for every CDR3 protein. Of 310,000 or so distinct CDR3 sequences in the sample, around 18% were seen once. Sequencing was done on a sample of blood, either unsorted or a sorted T cell fraction (not recorded which). The receptors here all came from a male donor with ankylosing spondylitis or in good health (not recorded which).

This rearrangement joins TRBV20-1 to TRBJ2-1; D is unresolved. The V end lost 1 base, the J end lost 0 bases, and 10 bases lay between the germline ends. Germline lookup yields CDR1 DFQATT and CDR2 SNEGSKA (reference sequence). This CDR3 comprises 15 residues. The CDR3: CSARVQRGSYNEQFF. The CDR3 region has the DNA TGCAGTGCTAGAGTGCAGAGAGGCTCCTACAATGAGCAGTTCTTC.

V is TRBV5-1 and J is TRBJ2-1; D remains ambiguous. From germline, CDR1 is SGHRS and CDR2 YFSETQ. With 0 bases removed from V and 0 bases from J, the gap between germline ends came to 7 bases. CDR3 length: 15 residues. CDR3: CASSLESYSYNEQFF. CDR3 nucleotide sequence: TGCGCCAGCAGCTTGGAGAGCTACTCCTACAATGAGCAGTTCTTC. Filled out from reference TRBV5-1 and TRBJ2-1, the complete variable domain reads KAGVTQTPRYLIKTRGQQVTLSCSPISGHRSVSWYQQTPGQGLQFLFEYFSETQRNKGNFPGRFSGRQFSNSRSEMNVSTLELGDSALYLCASSLESYSYNEQFFGPGTRLTVL.

The V call is TRBV12-3 or TRBV12-4, the J call TRBJ1-1, with unresolved D. Deletions cut 3 bases from V and 0 bases from J, with 11 bases between. The CDR3 sequence is 15 residues long. CDR3 loop: CASSFNRNMNTEAFF. The CDR3 nucleotides read TGTGCCAGCAGTTTTAACAGAAACATGAACACTGAAGCTTTCTTT.

The chain couples TRBV20-1 to TRBJ2-3, with D possibly being TRBD1 or TRBD2 (6 bases each). Germline CDR1 DFQATT, CDR2 SNEGSKA (reference sequence). V gave up 0 bases and J gave up 2 bases, with 15 bases separating them. The CDR3 is made up of 16 amino acids. The CDR3 loop reads CSARELNRGATDTQYF. The CDR3 DNA reads TGCAGTGCTAGAGAACTAAATAGGGGGGCCACAGATACGCAGTATTTT.

V and J are TRBV2 and TRBJ1-1, with D possibly TRBD1 on 5 matching bases. Trimming pared 1 base from V and 4 bases from J, leaving 10 bases between. The CDR3 runs 14 residues. Germline V gene data show CDR1 as SNHLY and CDR2 as FYNNEI. The CDR3 loop is CASSEVRGGTEAFF. In DNA form, the CDR3 reads TGTGCCAGCAGTGAAGTTCGGGGGGGCACTGAAGCTTTCTTT.

V and J are TRBV18 and TRBJ2-2; D may be TRBD1 (5 bases). Germline CDR1 and CDR2: KGHSH and LQKENI. The V end was cut by 0 bases, the J end by 4 bases, with 15 bases between. The CDR3 has 17 amino acids. CDR3 region: CASSPPSSQGGTGELFF. The CDR3 bases are TGTGCCAGCTCACCACCGTCAAGCCAGGGCGGCACCGGGGAGCTGTTTTTT.

A few counts support this clonotype. Written as DNA, the CDR3 is TGTGCCAGCAGTTACGTCGGACAAGAGAACACTGAAGCTTTCTTT. This codes for CASSYVGQENTEAFF. The chain has TRBV6-5 and TRBJ1-1; D possibly corresponds to TRBD1 (5 bases). The CDR3 is made up of 15 amino acids. Trimming took off 2 bases at V and 1 base at J, with 11 bases between the two ends. Per germline, CDR1 MNHEY and CDR2 SVGAGI.

The sample holds a few counts of this clonotype. The junction departs from germline at one end; a sequencing error may be responsible. The chain is built from TRBV20-1 and TRBJ2-1; D call uncertain. CDR3 length: 17 amino acids. Germline CDR1 and CDR2: DFQATT and SNEGSKA (reference sequence). CDR3 bases: TGCAGTGCTAGCTTCATTCGCCGACTCGACTCCCACAATGAGCAGTTCTTC. It yields the protein CSASFIRRLDSHNEQFF.

The chain joins TRBV18 to TRBJ2-3; D is undetermined. From germline, CDR1 is KGHSH and CDR2 LQKENI. The CDR3 is 14 amino acids. V was shortened by 2 bases and J by 2 bases, with 8 bases between the two germline ends. The CDR3: CASSPKEYTDTQYF. CDR3 DNA sequence: TGTGCCAGCTCACCAAAGGAATACACAGATACGCAGTATTTT.

The chain employs TRBV4-1 and TRBJ1-1; a weak D match, TRBD1 (5 bases). Germline V lookup: CDR1 MGHRA, CDR2 YSYEKL. The CDR3 is 15 amino acids. Trimming stripped 1 base from V and 0 bases from J, with 9 bases between. The chain's CDR3 is CASSQGQGMNTEAFF. Here the CDR3 DNA reads TGCGCCAGCAGCCAAGGCCAGGGCATGAACACTGAAGCTTTCTTT.

This clonotype was observed at least ten times. The V and J genes are TRBV15 and TRBJ2-1; TRBD2 aligns across 10 bases. With 1 base clipped from V and 3 bases from J, the junction kept 3 bases outside the gene matches. This CDR3 comprises 16 residues. Germline CDR1 LNHNV, CDR2 YYDKDF (reference sequence). CDR3 protein: CATSRVGLADYNEQFF. CDR3 coding DNA: TGTGCCACCAGCAGAGTTGGACTAGCGGACTACAATGAGCAGTTCTTC.

This sequence joins TRBV20-1 and TRBJ2-7, with TRBD1 matching 7 bases. This CDR3 is built from 14 residues. V trimming: 3 bases; J trimming: 3 bases; junction bases outside the gene matches: 8. CDR1 DFQATT and CDR2 SNEGSKA come from the germline V gene (reference sequence). The CDR3, as DNA: TGCAGTGCTAGCCCCGGGACAGCGATCTACGAGCAGTACGTC. Translated: CSASPGTAIYEQYV.